This TCR beta chain was recovered during a study of regulatory T cells in long-lasting Graves disease. As for the study in general: Persistence in Graves' disease required over 5 years of antithyroid drugs plus positive TSH receptor antibodies. General study results and limits: The study found TRBV28, TRBJ1-2 and TRBJ2-5 favored in persistent disease. Not thyroid tissue but only peripheral blood was studied.

Germline-derived CDR1 and CDR2 are MNHEY and SVGEGT. The CDR3 totals 12 residues. Trimming cost V 4 bases and J 9 bases, with 12 bases left between them. To make TCR beta libraries, researchers used iRepertoire HTBI primers and Arm-PCR of CDR3 regions. A single record per CDR3 protein comes from TCRdb applying MiXCR to the multiplex PCR reads. The data hold over 650,000 distinct CDR3 sequences, with about 32% observed a single time. This clonotype was seen a few times. Its target is unknown. As for time point: persistent/refractory GD, antithyroid drugs over 5 years with positive TRAb. After RNA was extracted from PBMCs, the TCR library was made from it. An endocrinology unit in Xi'an, China, supplied the patients.

This clonotype was sampled from a female donor with Graves disease. V and J are TRBV6-2 or TRBV6-3 and TRBJ1-1, with a weak D call TRBD1 (5 bases). The sample was peripheral blood mononuclear cells (PBMCs), taken when the disease was refractory, from a patient treated with antithyroid drugs. CDR3 sequence reads: CASSLEGAKAFF. CDR3 DNA: TGTGCCAGCAGTTTAGAAGGGGCCAAAGCTTTCTTT.